This T cell receptor beta chain was obtained from a study of read filtering for tumor transcriptome and immune sequencing. Study-wide context: Patients were approximately 17 male and some 15 female, mean age 65.9 years, range about 47 to 85. Whole-transcriptome libraries were prepared after DNase treatment. Study-wide findings and caveats: Sorted CD138-negative bone marrow cells were not purified T cells.

The library was built from around 400 ng RNA with molecular barcoded adaptors for alpha/delta and beta/gamma chains. In TCRdb, the reads were re-called with MiXCR into one record per CDR3 protein. The table lists 75,000 to 95,000 distinct CDR3 sequences, about 22% of them singletons, with roughly 10% in the top ten. The germline V and J ends were trimmed by 6 bases and 0 bases, with 6 bases remaining between them. The CDR3 has 13 residues. Germline V lookup: CDR1 SQVTM, CDR2 ANQGSEA. This clonotype was seen many times. Antigen unknown. The source of this sequence is a donor at least 40 years old with multiple myeloma. The sequencing sample was made of a population of CD138-negative cells sorted from bone marrow. V usage is TRBV29-1 and J usage is TRBJ2-6, with no clear D. The CDR3 DNA is TGCAGCGTACGAAGCTCTGGGGCCAACGTCCTGACTTTC. It is translated as CSVRSSGANVLTF.